This T cell receptor (beta chain) was documented in a study of CD8 T cells in ankylosing spondylitis. Findings and caveats of the study: Blood from ankylosing spondylitis patients appeared to carry a characteristic roughly 8-variant TCR beta motif.

This CDR3 spans 15 amino acids. The germline CDR1 and CDR2 sequences are DFQATT and SNEGSKA (reference sequence). The V and J ends lost 0 bases and 3 bases, in that order; junction bases with no gene match: 8. This clonotype has a count of ten or more. The antigen remains undetermined. TCRdb called the 5' RACE reads again in MiXCR, with one record for every CDR3 protein. Among fewer than 250,000 distinct CDR3 sequences listed, roughly 26% were seen once. Sequencing was done on a sample of blood, either unsorted or a sorted T cell fraction (not recorded which). This receptor was identified in a male donor with ankylosing spondylitis or in good health (not recorded which). V usage is TRBV20-1 and J usage is TRBJ2-7, with TRBD2 identical over 7 bases. This CDR3 reads CSARDPWASGYEQYF. CDR3 bases: TGCAGTGCTAGAGATCCCTGGGCTAGCGGCTACGAGCAGTACTTC.